This passage covers 10 T cell receptor beta chains from one sample sequenced in a study of OX40 agonist ivuxolimab in advanced cancers. The assay was immunoSEQ multiplex PCR, and TCRdb's table has in-frame clones only and misses some. Of roughly 58,000 clones listed, about 94% are singletons. The sample consisted of CD4+ or CD8+ T cells sorted from blood, taken in a trial of the OX40 agonist ivuxolimab. The receptor source for this set is an adult with an advanced solid tumor such as melanoma, head and neck, liver or kidney cancer.

V usage is TRBV11-2 and J usage is TRBJ1-2; TRBD1 matches 8 bases. Germline CDR1 is SGHAT and CDR2 is FQNNGV. The CDR3 consists of 14 residues. The ends lost 1 base at V and 5 bases at J; junction bases unmatched: 3. Here the CDR3 reads CASSLGTGSYGYTF. In DNA, the CDR3 is TGTGCCAGCAGCTTAGGGACAGGGTCATATGGCTACACCTTC.

The V gene is TRBV9, the J gene TRBJ2-1; D is ambiguous. Trimming stripped 3 bases from V and 5 bases from J, with 12 bases between. This CDR3 spans 14 amino acids. Per the germline V gene, CDR1 is SGDLS and CDR2 is YYNGEE. The CDR3 spells CASSAPQRHNEQFF. The CDR3 DNA reads as TGTGCCAGCAGCGCCCCCCAGAGGCACAATGAGCAGTTCTTC.

The gene calls are TRBV13 and TRBJ2-1, with 10 bases that match TRBD2. CDR3 length: 15 residues. The trim removed 3 bases at V and 3 bases at J, leaving 2 bases unmatched. Germline-derived CDR1 and CDR2 are PRHDT and FYEKMQ (reference sequence). CDR3 nucleotide sequence: TGTGCCAGCAGCTTCTTAGCGGGAGGCTACAATGAGCAGTTCTTC. This codes for CASSFLAGGYNEQFF. Combining the CDR3 with reference TRBV13 and TRBJ2-1 gives the whole variable domain AAGVIQSPRHLIKEKRETATLKCYPIPRHDTVYWYQQGPGQDPQFLISFYEKMQSDKGSIPDRFSAQQFSDYHSELNMSSLELGDSALYFCASSFLAGGYNEQFFGPGTRLTVL.

The rearrangement joins TRBV4-2 to TRBJ2-2; D remains ambiguous. Trimming shortened V by 4 bases and J by 3 bases, and 6 bases separated the two germline ends. In germline, CDR1 is LGHNA, CDR2 YNFKEQ. The CDR3 runs to 13 residues. For the CDR3, the DNA is TGTGCCAGCAGCCTCTCCCACACCGGGGAGCTGTTTTTT. It yields the protein CASSLSHTGELFF.

This chain links TRBV4-3 with TRBJ1-1; D unresolved. Germline CDR1 and CDR2: LGHNA and YSLEER. Trimming removed 6 bases from V and 0 bases from J, with 26 bases in between. CDR3 length: 19 residues. This chain's CDR3 is CASRSVLGVRAEMNTEAFF. In nucleotides, the CDR3 is TGCGCCAGCAGATCAGTATTAGGCGTAAGGGCAGAAATGAACACTGAAGCTTTCTTT.

V gene TRBV5-6 combines with J gene TRBJ2-3, with TRBD1 as a possible D gene (6 bases). Germline V CDR1 and CDR2: SGHDT, YYEEEE. Trimming stripped 3 bases from V and 5 bases from J, with 13 bases between. CDR3 length: 14 residues. CDR3 DNA sequence: TGTGCCAGCAGCTGGTCAGGGGTGGTAGATACGCAGTATTTT. Translated: CASSWSGVVDTQYF.

The chain employs TRBV9 and TRBJ1-1; TRBD1 aligns across 9 bases. CDR1 SGDLS and CDR2 YYNGEE come from the germline V gene. This CDR3 comprises 15 residues. The ends lost 4 bases at V and 0 bases at J; junction bases unmatched: 4. CDR3 nucleotide sequence: TGTGCCAGCAGCCCGGGGACAGGGATGAACACTGAAGCTTTCTTT. Amino acids: CASSPGTGMNTEAFF.

The gene calls are TRBV11-2 and TRBJ2-1; TRBD2 matches 10 bases. This CDR3 contains 15 residues. V shed 5 bases and J 2 bases; nucleotides not matched to a gene: 3. The germline V gene encodes CDR1 SGHAT and CDR2 FQNNGV. The CDR3 here is CASSTTSGAYNEQFF. CDR3 coding DNA: TGTGCCAGCAGCACCACTAGCGGGGCCTACAATGAGCAGTTCTTC.

The CDR3: CASSSFRAPPEQGIYNEQFF. CDR3 sequence (DNA): TGTGCCAGCAGCTCCTTTCGGGCCCCTCCAGAACAGGGCATCTACAATGAGCAGTTCTTC. The rearrangement uses TRBV7-8 and TRBJ2-1; tentative D call: TRBD1 (6 bases). Germline values: CDR1 SGHVS, CDR2 FQNEAQ. CDR3 length: 20 residues. Trimming shortened V by 4 bases and J by 3 bases, and 28 bases separated the two germline ends.

This chain uses TRBV9 with TRBJ2-5; tentatively, D is TRBD1 (6 bases). The CDR3 has 15 residues. Germline lookup yields CDR1 SGDLS and CDR2 YYNGEE. V lost 0 bases, J lost 5 bases, and 14 bases lay in between. CDR3 loop: CASSVVGAGRETQYF. In nucleotides, the CDR3 is TGTGCCAGCAGCGTAGTGGGGGCAGGACGGGAGACCCAGTACTTC.